The rows below give T cell receptor beta chains drawn from one sample of a study of T cells after yellow fever vaccination. TCRdb redid the calling of the 5' RACE reads with MiXCR, one entry per CDR3 protein. The sample holds around 310,000 distinct CDR3 sequences, approximately 4% seen once. Here the sequenced sample was PBMCs, taken 15 days after the yellow fever booster vaccination. These receptors all stem from a man younger than 35 who received the YFV17D yellow fever vaccine. Both conserved end residues are part of each CDR3. A D gene is named only where the DNA matches it firmly. The size entry is marked missing in some rows and otherwise reads once, few, many or a size class.

d_gene	v_gene	j_gene	abundance	CDR3nt	CDR3aa
TRBD2	TRBV6-6	TRBJ2-5	NA	TGTGCCAGCAGTAGGAGGCTAGGCGGGGGGGCCAGTAAAGAGACCCAGTACTTC	CASSRRLGGGASKETQYF
NA	TRBV3-1	TRBJ2-2	many	TGTGCCAGCAGCCAAGATCGGGTGGACACCGGGGAGCTGTTTTTT	CASSQDRVDTGELFF
NA	TRBV28	TRBJ2-2	many	TGTGCCAGCAGTTTAGCCGGTAGCTACACCGGGGAGCTGTTTTTT	CASSLAGSYTGELFF
NA	TRBV20-1	TRBJ2-7	few	TGCAGTGCCCGACCCGTCGGGATCGTCTACGAGCAGTACTTC	CSARPVGIVYEQYF
NA	TRBV6-6	TRBJ1-2	NA	TGTGCCAGCAGTTACTCGACCGACGGGATTAACTATGGCTACACCTTC	CASSYSTDGINYGYTF
NA	TRBV21-1	TRBJ2-7	few	TGTGCCAGCAGCAACCGACAATGGGGCCCACCCTACGAGCAGTACTTC	CASSNRQWGPPYEQYF
NA	TRBV24-1	TRBJ2-2	few	TGTGCCACCAGTGTCGAGGGGGGAACCGGGGAGCTGTTTTTT	CATSVEGGTGELFF
NA	TRBV4-1	TRBJ1-1	few	TGCGCCAGCAGCCCCCATGGTGAGGGTAGGGGTGAAGCTTTCTTT	CASSPHGEGRGEAFF
NA	TRBV7-9	TRBJ2-1	many	TGTGCCAGCAGCTTAGGAGGGGGGGGAACCTACAATGAGCAGTTCTTC	CASSLGGGGTYNEQFF
TRBD1	TRBV6-6	TRBJ2-1	many	TGTGCCAGCAGTTACAACGGCAGGGGGCTGGGTGAGCAGTTCTTC	CASSYNGRGLGEQFF
NA	TRBV5-1	TRBJ1-5	many	TGCGCCAGCAGCGCTCTCGCCGGTCAGCCCCAGCATTTT	CASSALAGQPQHF
TRBD1	TRBV27	TRBJ1-2	many	TGTGCCAGCAGTTTATCGGGGACAGCTAACTATGGCTACACCTTC	CASSLSGTANYGYTF
NA	TRBV1	TRBJ2-3	NA	TGCACCAGCAGCCAAGATCGGGTTGGGGACACAGATACGCAGTATTTT	CTSSQDRVGDTDTQYF
NA	TRBV29-1	TRBJ1-1	many	TGCAGCGCCCACCTTAACACTGAAGCTTTCTTT	CSAHLNTEAFF
NA	TRBV29-1	TRBJ1-2	many	TGCAGCGTCGCGACAGGAGGTTACGGCTATGGCTACACCTTC	CSVATGGYGYGYTF
TRBD1	TRBV28	TRBJ1-2	NA	TGTGCCAGCAGTTTCCAGCAGGGGGCTTATGGCTACACCTTC	CASSFQQGAYGYTF
NA	TRBV12-3/TRBV12-4	TRBJ1-1	NA	TGTGCCAGCAGTTTGCGACAGACGAACACTGAAGCTTTCTTT	CASSLRQTNTEAFF
NA	TRBV29-1	TRBJ2-3	many	TGCAGCGTTGAAGATCAGGGAGATACGCAGTATTTT	CSVEDQGDTQYF
TRBD2	TRBV20-1	TRBJ2-7	few	TGCAGCGAGTCCACCTCGGGGGGACCCTTTTACGAGCAGTACTTC	CSESTSGGPFYEQYF
NA	TRBV28	TRBJ1-2	NA	TGTGCCACCAACTATGGCTACACCTTC	CATNYGYTF
NA	TRBV4-3	TRBJ2-7	few	TGCGCCAGCAGCCAAGGGCAGGGCAACTACGAGCAGTACTTC	CASSQGQGNYEQYF
NA	TRBV29-1	TRBJ2-1	many	TGCAGCGTTGGGTCAGCGGATGAGCAGTTCTTC	CSVGSADEQFF